Sequencing of this T cell receptor beta chain was carried out in a study of beta chain features in type 1 diabetes. Germline CDR1 SGHTA, CDR2 FQGNSA. The CDR3 length is 13 residues. Trimming stripped 4 bases from V and 6 bases from J, with 11 bases between. Study-wide results and caveats: In every one of the four CD4+ subsets, TCRB CDR3s were moderately but significantly shorter in Type 1 diabetes patients.

Expressed TCRB transcripts were sequenced after all isolated RNA was converted to cDNA. TCRdb's copy holds only in-frame clones and misses some; the assay was immunoSEQ multiplex PCR. This table has 95,000 to 150,000 clones, about 15% appearing once. With regard to this clone: Its antigen is undetermined.

The source of this sequence is a man aged 30 to 45 with type 1 diabetes. The chain links TRBV7-2 to TRBJ2-3; D possibly corresponds to TRBD2 (6 bases). The sequenced sample consisted of central memory CD4+ T cells from blood. The CDR3 DNA reads as TGTGCCAGCAGCTCCGGGGGTTATGATACGCAGTATTTT. Protein product: CASSSGGYDTQYF.